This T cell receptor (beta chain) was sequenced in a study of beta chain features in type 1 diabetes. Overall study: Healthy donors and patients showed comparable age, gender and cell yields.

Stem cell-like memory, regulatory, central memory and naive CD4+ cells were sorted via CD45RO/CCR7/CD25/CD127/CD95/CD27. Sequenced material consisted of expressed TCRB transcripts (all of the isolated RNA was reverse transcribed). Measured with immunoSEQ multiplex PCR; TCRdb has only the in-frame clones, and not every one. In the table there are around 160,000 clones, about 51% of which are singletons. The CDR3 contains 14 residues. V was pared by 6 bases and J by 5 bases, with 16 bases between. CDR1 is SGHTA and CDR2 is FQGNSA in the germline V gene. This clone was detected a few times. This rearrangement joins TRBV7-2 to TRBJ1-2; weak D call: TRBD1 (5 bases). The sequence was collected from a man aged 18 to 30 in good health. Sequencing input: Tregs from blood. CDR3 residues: CASRQDRFKYGYTF. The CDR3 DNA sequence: TGTGCCAGCAGACAGGACCGGTTTAAGTATGGCTACACCTTC. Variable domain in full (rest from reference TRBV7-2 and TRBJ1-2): GAGVSQSPSNKVTEKGKDVELRCDPISGHTALYWYRQSLGQGLEFLIYFQGNSAPDKSGLPSDRFSAERTGGSVSTLTIQRTQQEDSAVYLCASRQDRFKYGYTFGSGTRLTVV.